The 14 T cell receptor beta chains below all came from one sample that was sequenced in a study of technical replicates of blood from a few donors. The table came from immunoSEQ multiplex PCR; TCRdb's copy has only in-frame clones and leaves some out. The sample contains roughly 82,000 clones, around nine tenths of which appear only once. Input material: T cells isolated from PBMCs. The origin of the receptors is a human donor in good health.

The V call is TRBV11-3, the J call TRBJ2-1; TRBD2 aligns across 11 bases. CDR3 size: 17 residues. Germline V CDR1 and CDR2: SGHNT, YENEEA. V dropped 1 base and J dropped 4; count of bases not matched to a gene: 6. The CDR3 protein is CASSLVPGLADYNEQFF. CDR3 in DNA: TGTGCCAGCAGCTTAGTCCCGGGACTAGCGGATTACAATGAGCAGTTCTTC.

The chain has TRBV5-1 and TRBJ1-1; 7 bases align to TRBD1. The V and J ends lost 0 bases and 10 bases, in that order; junction bases with no gene match: 6. The length of the CDR3 is 13 residues. Germline V gene lookup returns CDR1 SGHRS and CDR2 YFSETQ. CDR3 in amino acids: CASSLEGGAVAFF. The CDR3 nucleotides are TGCGCCAGCAGCTTGGAAGGGGGCGCGGTAGCTTTCTTT. The variable domain in full, completed from reference TRBV5-1 and TRBJ1-1, reads KAGVTQTPRYLIKTRGQQVTLSCSPISGHRSVSWYQQTPGQGLQFLFEYFSETQRNKGNFPGRFSGRQFSNSRSEMNVSTLELGDSALYLCASSLEGGAVAFFGQGTRLTVV.

This clone has just one count. V is TRBV18 and J is TRBJ2-7, with 8 bases that match TRBD1. After removal of 5 bases from V and 3 bases from J, the junction contained 9 bases not matched to a gene. Germline CDR1 reads KGHSH; CDR2 reads LQKENI. This CDR3 has 15 residues. The CDR3 sequence: CASSFPGQENYEQYF. CDR3 nucleotides: TGTGCCAGCTCATTTCCGGGACAGGAGAACTACGAGCAGTACTTC.

The CDR3 protein is CASSPGRVSNQPQHF. The CDR3 DNA reads as TGTGCCAGCTCACCTGGCAGGGTGAGCAATCAGCCCCAGCATTTT. The gene calls are TRBV18 and TRBJ1-5, with D possibly being TRBD1 (5 bases). This CDR3 is built from 15 residues. Germline values: CDR1 KGHSH, CDR2 LQKENI. V was trimmed by 3 bases and J by 1 base, leaving 10 bases between them.

V gene TRBV2 combines with J gene TRBJ1-6; no clear D. CDR1 is SNHLY, CDR2 FYNNEI, per germline. This CDR3 spans 16 amino acids. Deletions cut 6 bases from V and 0 bases from J, with 12 bases between. DNA for the CDR3: TGTGCCAGCAGGCGCGCTCAAAGCTCCTATAATTCACCCCTCCACTTT. Protein product: CASRRAQSSYNSPLHF.

The CDR3 is CASSYSGQGADYGYTF. CDR3 in DNA: TGTGCCAGCAGTTACTCGGGGCAGGGGGCGGACTATGGCTACACCTTC. The genes are TRBV6-6 and TRBJ1-2; 8 nucleotides align to TRBD1. The CDR3 has 16 amino acids. Trimming at V came to 0 bases and at J to 3 bases, leaving 6 bases not matched to a gene. Germline CDR1 reads MNHNY; CDR2 reads SVGAGI (reference sequence).

The chain is built from TRBV11-3 and TRBJ2-1; 7 nucleotides agree with TRBD2. Germline assignment: CDR1 SGHNT and CDR2 YENEEA. The V gene end was trimmed by 2 bases and the J gene end by 5 bases; junction bases not matched to a gene: 3. This CDR3 contains 14 residues. For the CDR3, the DNA is TGTGCCAGCAGCTTATCTAGCGGAAACAATGAGCAGTTCTTC. Residues: CASSLSSGNNEQFF.

The chain couples TRBV4-1 to TRBJ1-3; 9 positions match TRBD1. The CDR3 is made up of 21 amino acids. Germline-derived CDR1 and CDR2 are MGHRA and YSYEKL. V was clipped by 1 base and J by 0 bases; unmatched bases: 16. The CDR3 region is CASSQVARDRAVFISGNTIYF. The DNA of the CDR3 is TGCGCCAGCAGCCAAGTGGCCCGGGACAGGGCCGTATTCATCTCTGGAAACACCATATATTTT.

The rearrangement links TRBV6-1 to TRBJ2-5; D might be TRBD1 (6 bases). V was trimmed by 3 bases and J by 4 bases, leaving 9 bases between them. The CDR3 length is 13 residues. The V gene's germline CDR1 is MNHNS and CDR2 SASEGT. The CDR3 nucleotides read TGTGCCAGCAGTGACCTCAGGGGAGAGACCCAGTACTTC. This gives the protein CASSDLRGETQYF.

V gene TRBV5-1 combines with J gene TRBJ1-6; D is perhaps TRBD1 (6 bases). Germline V gene lookup returns CDR1 SGHRS and CDR2 YFSETQ. With 4 bases removed from V and 10 bases from J, the gap between germline ends came to 15 bases. The CDR3 consists of 14 residues. The CDR3 region is CASSPGQGISPLHF. CDR3 DNA sequence: TGCGCCAGCAGCCCGGGGCAGGGGATCTCACCCCTCCACTTT.

The chain employs TRBV9 and TRBJ1-2; D gene unclear. Trimming cost V 0 bases and J 8 bases, with 14 bases left between them. From germline, CDR1 is SGDLS and CDR2 YYNGEE. The CDR3 has 14 residues. This CDR3 reads CASSVDDIPEGYTF. The CDR3 DNA reads TGTGCCAGCAGCGTAGACGACATTCCAGAGGGCTACACCTTC.

This chain uses TRBV28 with TRBJ2-7; 7 nucleotides line up with TRBD2. The CDR3 extends over 13 amino acids. The germline gives CDR1 MDHEN, CDR2 SYDVKM. V lost 4 bases to trimming and J lost 2 bases; unmatched junction nucleotides: 2. This CDR3 is CASSWGTTYEQYF. CDR3 nucleotides: TGTGCCAGCAGTTGGGGGACTACCTACGAGCAGTACTTC.

The rearrangement joins TRBV30 to TRBJ2-3; TRBD1 agrees at 7 bases. Per the germline V gene, CDR1 is GTSNPN and CDR2 is SVGIG (reference sequence). The CDR3 length is 14 residues. V trimming: 4 bases; J trimming: 0 bases; junction bases outside the gene matches: 4. This CDR3 reads CAWKQGPSTDTQYF. The CDR3 nucleotides read TGTGCCTGGAAACAGGGGCCTAGCACAGATACGCAGTATTTT.

The V call is TRBV2, the J call TRBJ2-4, with 13 positions matching TRBD2. Looked up from germline, CDR1 is SNHLY and CDR2 is FYNNEI. The CDR3 is 18 amino acids. Trimming removed 7 bases from V and 6 bases from J; junction bases left unmatched: 15. This chain's CDR3 is CASTRILAGGLSGNIQYF. The CDR3 nucleotides are TGTGCCAGCACCCGAATACTAGCGGGAGGGCTCTCGGGAAACATTCAGTACTTC.